Described below is a single TCR beta chain sequence and its context. Its matching antigen is unknown. This entry belongs to a study of T-cell memory formation after mild COVID-19. As for the study in general: Largely, TCR clusters stayed within a single donor. Broader study findings: Second-wave clones peaking on day 37 lacked confirmed SARS-CoV-2 specificity. Certain responding clones were present in pre-infection memory, suggesting participation of cross-reactive memory.

The 5'RACE method, run with constant-segment primers, produced TCR alpha and TCR beta cDNA libraries (carrying sample barcodes and UMIs). TCRdb independently ran MiXCR on the 5' RACE reads; one entry per CDR3 protein. The table has some 190,000 distinct CDR3 sequences, around 16% seen once; the top ten hold more than 2%. Germline lookup yields CDR1 SEHNR and CDR2 FQNEAQ (reference sequence). Trimming pared 2 bases from V and 3 bases from J, leaving 19 bases between. The CDR3 is 17 residues long. The source material was PBMCs or a T cell subset sorted from them (not recorded which). The receptor was isolated from an adult woman who had mild COVID-19 (a few samples of this study predate the infection). Cell type and time point are not known. The chain employs TRBV7-9 and TRBJ2-5; D unresolved. The CDR3 reads CASSLQPMAGAKETQYF. CDR3 bases: TGTGCCAGCAGCTTACAACCCATGGCAGGCGCCAAAGAGACCCAGTACTTC.